This TCR beta chain derives from a study of cytomegalovirus exposure and HLA in healthy donors. PCR was performed using 60 Vbeta and 13 Jbeta primers. This table comes from immunoSEQ multiplex PCR, and its TCRdb copy is limited to in-frame clones, with some not included. The table shows more than 100,000 clones, with just over 65% occurring only once. Regarding the study as a whole: Common viral pathogens seemed to be connected with several of the most significant clusters, according to a later analysis.

Germline V CDR1 and CDR2: SGHVS, FNYEAQ. V lost 1 base and J 6 bases, leaving 12 bases between the germline ends. The CDR3 extends over 15 amino acids. With regard to this clone: Its antigen is undetermined.

The sample taken for sequencing was PBMCs. The receptor's source is a man aged 18 to 29 in good health and CMV-seronegative. This chain joins TRBV7-6 and TRBJ2-2; D not certain. CDR3 sequence (DNA): TGTGCCAGCAGCTTAGGACGCGGTCCGGCCGGGGAGCTGTTTTTT. It translates to CASSLGRGPAGELFF.